The 12 T cell receptor beta chains below were found in one sample sequenced in a study of blood T cell repertoires in COVID-19. Method: immunoSEQ multiplex PCR; TCRdb's copy keeps in-frame clones and lacks some. The sample records about 260,000 clones, around 92% being singletons. The sample was peripheral blood. Every receptor here comes from a person aged 18 to 30 with COVID-19, enrolled during active disease.

The V call is TRBV2, the J call TRBJ1-1; D may be TRBD1 (5 bases). Germline CDR1 and CDR2: SNHLY and FYNNEI. V was trimmed by 8 bases and J by 3 bases, leaving 13 bases between them. The CDR3 sequence is 13 residues long. The CDR3 loop is CASGGTRHTEAFF. In DNA form, the CDR3 reads TGTGCCAGCGGGGGGACGCGGCACACTGAAGCTTTCTTT. The variable domain in full, completed from reference TRBV2 and TRBJ1-1, reads EPEVTQTPSHQVTQMGQEVILRCVPISNHLYFYWYRQILGQKVEFLVSFYNNEISEKSEIFDDQFSVERPDGSNFTLKIRSTKLEDSAMYFCASGGTRHTEAFFGQGTRLTVV.

The chain has TRBV7-2 and TRBJ2-7, with a tentative D call TRBD1 (5 bases). Trimming shortened V by 4 bases and J by 3 bases, and 13 bases separated the two germline ends. Germline V gene data show CDR1 as SGHTA and CDR2 as FQGNSA. The CDR3 is 14 amino acids. CDR3 region: CASSYDRGNYEQYF. The DNA of the CDR3 is TGTGCCAGCAGCTACGACAGAGGCAACTACGAGCAGTACTTC.

This chain connects TRBV4-3 to TRBJ2-7; weak D call: TRBD1 (5 bases). Germline values: CDR1 LGHNA, CDR2 YSLEER. Trimming took off 4 bases at V and 7 bases at J, with 14 bases between the two ends. CDR3 size: 13 residues. The CDR3 sequence is CASSLGRVREQYF. For the CDR3, the DNA is TGCGCCAGCAGCCTAGGCAGGGTGAGGGAGCAGTACTTC.

The CDR3 sequence: CASSGRTSGRANTGELFF. The CDR3 nucleotides read TGCGCCAGCAGTGGCAGGACTAGCGGGAGGGCGAACACCGGGGAGCTGTTTTTT. V and J are TRBV10-2 and TRBJ2-2; the match to TRBD2 covers 15 bases. The CDR3 is 18 amino acids. Germline CDR1 is WSHSY and CDR2 is SAAADI. J was trimmed by 0 bases and V by 4 bases; bases with no gene match: 3.

This clone has a single count. Different DNA sequences within this sample yield the same CDR3. This chain links TRBV2 with TRBJ2-7; 10 bases line up with TRBD2. CDR1 and CDR2 (germline): SNHLY, FYNNEI. This CDR3 has 14 amino acids. V dropped 6 bases and J dropped 0; count of bases not matched to a gene: 2. The CDR3 DNA is TGTGCCAGCAGCAGGACTAGCGGCTCCTACGAGCAGTACTTC. Its translation is CASSRTSGSYEQYF.

The chain carries TRBV5-1 and TRBJ1-6; unclear D gene. The CDR3 is 14 amino acids. Germline loops: CDR1 SGHRS, CDR2 YFSETQ. V lost 4 bases and J 5 bases, leaving 10 bases between the germline ends. CDR3 in amino acids: CASSTDGNNSPLHF. As DNA, the CDR3 is TGCGCCAGCAGCACGGACGGGAATAATTCACCCCTCCACTTT.

The rearrangement links TRBV10-3 to TRBJ2-1, with 7 bases matching TRBD2. Germline values: CDR1 ENHRY, CDR2 SYGVKD. Unmatched junction bases numbered 6, after V lost 8 bases and J lost 5 bases. The CDR3 totals 13 residues. In DNA form, the CDR3 reads TGTGCCATCTGGGGGGGGAGTAACAATGAGCAGTTCTTC. Its translation is CAIWGGSNNEQFF.

The CDR3 nucleotides read TGTGCCAGCAGTAAAGATAGCGGGAGGCGCTCCTACAATGAGCAGTTCTTC. It translates to CASSKDSGRRSYNEQFF. This chain uses TRBV28 with TRBJ2-1, with TRBD2 matching 10 bases. The CDR3 is 17 residues long. CDR1 and CDR2 (germline): MDHEN, SYDVKM. J lost 0 bases, V lost 5 bases, and 7 bases had no gene match.

The V gene is TRBV5-1, the J gene TRBJ2-1; 13 bases map to TRBD2. Trimming at V came to 4 bases and at J to 10 bases, leaving 2 bases not matched to a gene. Germline V gives CDR1 SGHRS, CDR2 YFSETQ. The CDR3 has 13 amino acids. This CDR3 is CASSQGLAGEQFF. The CDR3 nucleotides are TGCGCCAGCAGCCAGGGACTAGCGGGAGAGCAGTTCTTC.

The chain carries TRBV7-8 and TRBJ1-3; 8 nucleotides match TRBD1. The germline CDR1 and CDR2 sequences are SGHVS and FQNEAQ. Unmatched junction bases numbered 20, after V lost 5 bases and J lost 8 bases. This CDR3 contains 18 residues. CDR3: CASSPFRTDGQGRDTIYF. The CDR3 region has the DNA TGTGCCAGCAGCCCCTTCCGCACCGACGGACAGGGCAGGGACACCATATATTTT.

The gene calls are TRBV19 and TRBJ1-5, with D tentatively TRBD1 (5 bases). Germline V lookup: CDR1 LNHDA, CDR2 SQIVND (reference sequence). This CDR3 comprises 15 residues. The V gene lost 7 bases and the J gene lost 5 bases, with 18 bases spanning the gap. CDR3 coding DNA: TGTGCCAGTATCATCTCGGGAGGGGTGTATCAGCCCCAGCATTTT. This codes for CASIISGGVYQPQHF.

This clone was observed once. V is TRBV2 and J is TRBJ1-4; 8 positions match TRBD1. The germline V gene encodes CDR1 SNHLY and CDR2 FYNNEI. V was clipped by 8 bases and J by 6 bases; unmatched bases: 5. There are 13 residues in the CDR3. In nucleotides, the CDR3 is TGTGCCAGCGGGGACAGGACGTATGAAAAACTGTTTTTT. Its translation is CASGDRTYEKLFF.